Presented here are 12 T cell receptor beta chains from one specimen sequenced in a study of molecular identifiers for immune sequencing clone quantification. TCRdb re-analysed the PCR reads in MiXCR, keeping a single row per CDR3 protein. The sample has around 470,000 distinct CDR3 sequences; about 25% are singletons. Sample: naive CD8+ T cells from blood, with Jurkat cell RNA spiked in. Subset denoted: FACS-sorted CD8+CD4-CCR7+CD45RA+ naive T cells. These receptors came from a human donor in good health. Some libraries in this study had Jurkat cell RNA spiked in.

This clonotype was detected a few times. V usage is TRBV12-3 or TRBV12-4 and J usage is TRBJ2-1; 10 nucleotides line up with TRBD1. This CDR3 has 16 amino acids. V lost 6 bases and J lost 8; bases outside the gene matches: 13. CDR3 nucleotides: TGTGCCAGCAGCCAGACCGGACAGGGGGTCCGTGATGAGCAGTTCTTC. It yields the protein CASSQTGQGVRDEQFF.

This clonotype was seen at least ten times. V gene TRBV24-1 combines with J gene TRBJ2-1; no definite D call. In germline, CDR1 is KGHDR, CDR2 SFDVKD. Trimming left V 0 bases short and J 8 bases short, with 7 bases between. The CDR3 sequence is 13 residues long. This chain's CDR3 is CATSDLSHDEQFF. The CDR3 nucleotides read TGTGCCACCAGTGATTTGTCACACGATGAGCAGTTCTTC.

V is TRBV20-1 and J is TRBJ2-3; 9 bases are a match to TRBD2. Germline V gene lookup returns CDR1 DFQATT and CDR2 SNEGSKA (reference sequence). The CDR3 is 17 residues long. The V gene end was trimmed by 0 bases and the J gene end by 4 bases; junction bases not matched to a gene: 11. In nucleotides, the CDR3 is TGCAGTGCTAGAGATTTTCGGGCTAGCGGGGTTGCAGATACGCAGTATTTT. Its protein is CSARDFRASGVADTQYF.

A few counts support this clonotype. The chain uses TRBV5-6 and TRBJ2-1, with a tentative D call TRBD2 (7 bases). This CDR3 has 15 amino acids. The germline CDR1 and CDR2 sequences are SGHDT and YYEEEE. The V gene lost 1 base and the J gene lost 4 bases, with 12 bases spanning the gap. In DNA form, the CDR3 reads TGTGCCAGCAGCTTGTGGGGGGGCGGTTACAATGAGCAGTTCTTC. Residues: CASSLWGGGYNEQFF. The variable domain in full, completed from reference TRBV5-6 and TRBJ2-1, reads DAGVTQSPTHLIKTRGQQVTLRCSPKSGHDTVSWYQQALGQGPQFIFQYYEEEERQRGNFPDRFSGHQFPNYSSELNVNALLLGDSALYLCASSLWGGGYNEQFFGPGTRLTVL.

This clonotype was seen more than once but under ten times. V usage is TRBV28 and J usage is TRBJ2-2; 10 bases are shared with TRBD2. V gave up 5 bases and J gave up 1 base; unmatched junction bases: 7. The CDR3 totals 17 residues. Germline CDR1 reads MDHEN; CDR2 reads SYDVKM. DNA of the CDR3: TGTGCCAGCAGTCATTCCGGACTAGCGGTGAACACCGGGGAGCTGTTTTTT. Translating it yields CASSHSGLAVNTGELFF.

This clonotype turned up a few times. This chain joins TRBV28 and TRBJ2-5; 9 bases match TRBD2. J gave up 11 bases and V 5 bases, and 21 bases lay outside the gene matches. This CDR3 is built from 17 residues. The V gene's germline CDR1 is MDHEN and CDR2 SYDVKM. CDR3 nucleotides: TGTGCCAGCAGTCCCGTCCTCGCGGCTAGCGGGGTACCTCAGCAGTACTTC. It yields the protein CASSPVLAASGVPQQYF.

This clonotype appeared a few times. The rearrangement uses TRBV27 and TRBJ1-3; D gene ambiguous. The CDR3 has 11 residues. CDR1 MNHEY and CDR2 SMNVEV come from the germline V gene (reference sequence). The V gene lost 7 bases and the J gene lost 7 bases, with 8 bases spanning the gap. The CDR3, as DNA: TGTGCCAGCACCGACTTCAACACCATATATTTT. Amino acids: CASTDFNTIYF.

This clonotype was recorded a few times. V is TRBV5-6 and J is TRBJ1-1, with D possibly TRBD1 on 5 matching bases. The CDR3 is 13 residues long. CDR1 is SGHDT and CDR2 is YYEEEE in the germline V gene. Between the trimmed V and J ends, which lost 1 base and 11 bases, there was a span of 15 bases. CDR3 coding DNA: TGTGCCAGCAGCTTGTGGGAGGGGCAATCGGCTTTCTTT. Translating it yields CASSLWEGQSAFF. Complete variable domain (other parts from reference TRBV5-6 and TRBJ1-1): DAGVTQSPTHLIKTRGQQVTLRCSPKSGHDTVSWYQQALGQGPQFIFQYYEEEERQRGNFPDRFSGHQFPNYSSELNVNALLLGDSALYLCASSLWEGQSAFFGQGTRLTVV.

Details on this clonotype: With a much larger clone just one base away, this may be a read error. V is TRBV7-9 and J is TRBJ2-7; TRBD1 agrees at 9 bases. CDR1 is SEHNR and CDR2 is FQNEAQ in the germline V gene (reference sequence). This CDR3 is built from 13 residues. Trimming took 5 bases from V and 6 from J; bases not matched to a gene: 5. In DNA, the CDR3 is TGTGCCAGCAGCCCCGGGACAGGGCTCGAGCAGTACTTC. Translated, it gives CASSPGTGLEQYF.

A note on this clonotype: A read error may explain this, as a much larger clone is one base away. V gene TRBV5-3 combines with J gene TRBJ1-1; 7 nucleotides align to TRBD1. TRBV5-3 is annotated as an ORF whose role is uncertain. CDR3 size: 15 residues. The CDR3 DNA reads TGTGCCAGCAGCCCGATGACAGGGCTGAACACTGAAGCTTACTTT. It is translated as CASSPMTGLNTEAYF.

As for this clonotype: Just one base apart from a much larger clone, this may be a read error. This chain links TRBV4-3 with TRBJ2-5; D is unclear. Germline-derived CDR1 and CDR2 are LGHNA and YSLEER. V was shortened by 4 bases and J by 9 bases, with 18 bases between the two germline ends. The CDR3 consists of 14 residues. The CDR3 DNA reads TGCGCCAGCAGCCTTGGGCTCTCAACGGAGCCCCAGTACTTC. Encoded protein: CASSLGLSTEPQYF.

This clonotype showed up just a few times. This chain joins TRBV12-3 or TRBV12-4 and TRBJ2-7, with no clear D. There are 12 residues in the CDR3. Trimming pared 2 bases from V and 2 bases from J, leaving 4 bases between. CDR3 DNA: TGTGCCAGCAGTTTATACCCCTACGAGCAGTACTTC. This encodes CASSLYPYEQYF.